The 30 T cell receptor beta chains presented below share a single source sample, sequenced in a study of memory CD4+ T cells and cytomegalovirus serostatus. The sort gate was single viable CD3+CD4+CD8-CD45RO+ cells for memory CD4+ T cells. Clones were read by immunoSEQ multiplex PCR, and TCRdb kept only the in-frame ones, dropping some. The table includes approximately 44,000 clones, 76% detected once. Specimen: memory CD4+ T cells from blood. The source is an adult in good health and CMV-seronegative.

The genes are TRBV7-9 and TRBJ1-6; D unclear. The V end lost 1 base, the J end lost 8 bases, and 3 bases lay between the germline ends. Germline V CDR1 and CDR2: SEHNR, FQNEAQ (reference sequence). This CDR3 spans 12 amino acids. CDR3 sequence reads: CASSLGDSPLHF. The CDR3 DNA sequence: TGTGCCAGCAGCTTAGGGGATTCACCCCTCCACTTT.

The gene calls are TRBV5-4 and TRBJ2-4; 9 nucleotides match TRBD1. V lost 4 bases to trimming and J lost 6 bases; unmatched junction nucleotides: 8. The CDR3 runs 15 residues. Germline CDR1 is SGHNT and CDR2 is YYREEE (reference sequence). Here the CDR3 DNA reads TGTGCCAGCAGCCCGGGCCGGGACAGGGTAAACATTCAGTACTTC. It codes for CASSPGRDRVNIQYF.

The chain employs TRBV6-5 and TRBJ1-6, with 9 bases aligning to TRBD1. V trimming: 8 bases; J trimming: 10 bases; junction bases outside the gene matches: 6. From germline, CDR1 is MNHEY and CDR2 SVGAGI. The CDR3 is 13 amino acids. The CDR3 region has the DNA TGTGCCAGCTGGGGACAGGGATCCTCACCCCTCCACTTT. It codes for CASWGQGSSPLHF.

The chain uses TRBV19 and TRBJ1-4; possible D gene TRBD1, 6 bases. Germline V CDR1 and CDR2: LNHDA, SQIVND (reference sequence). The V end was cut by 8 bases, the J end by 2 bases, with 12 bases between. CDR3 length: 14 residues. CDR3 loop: CASSRGATNEKLFF. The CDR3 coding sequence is TGTGCCAGTTCCCGGGGGGCGACTAATGAAAAACTGTTTTTT.

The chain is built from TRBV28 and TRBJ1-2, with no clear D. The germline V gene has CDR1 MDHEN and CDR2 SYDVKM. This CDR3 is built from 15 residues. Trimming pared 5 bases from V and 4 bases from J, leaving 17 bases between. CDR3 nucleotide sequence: TGTGCCAGCAGTCTACGATCAAATCCAGGCTATGGCTACACCTTC. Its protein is CASSLRSNPGYGYTF.

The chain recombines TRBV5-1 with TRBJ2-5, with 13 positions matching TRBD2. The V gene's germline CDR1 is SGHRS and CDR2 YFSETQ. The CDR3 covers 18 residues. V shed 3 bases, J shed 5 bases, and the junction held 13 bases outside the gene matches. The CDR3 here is CASSSGLAGALTGETQYF. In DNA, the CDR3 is TGCGCCAGCAGCTCCGGACTAGCGGGGGCCCTAACGGGGGAGACCCAGTACTTC.

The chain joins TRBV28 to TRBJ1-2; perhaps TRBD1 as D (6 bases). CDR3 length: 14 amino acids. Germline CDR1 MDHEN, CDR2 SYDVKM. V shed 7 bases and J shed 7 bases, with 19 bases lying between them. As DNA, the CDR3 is TGTGCCAGCAATACCCTTCGGACAGTAGTTGGCTACACCTTC. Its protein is CASNTLRTVVGYTF.

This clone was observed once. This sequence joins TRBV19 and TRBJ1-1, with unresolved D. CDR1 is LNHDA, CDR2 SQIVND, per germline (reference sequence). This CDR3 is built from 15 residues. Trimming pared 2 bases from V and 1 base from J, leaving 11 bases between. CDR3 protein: CASSIQASWNTEAFF. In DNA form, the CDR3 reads TGTGCCAGTAGTATACAGGCTTCTTGGAACACTGAAGCTTTCTTT.

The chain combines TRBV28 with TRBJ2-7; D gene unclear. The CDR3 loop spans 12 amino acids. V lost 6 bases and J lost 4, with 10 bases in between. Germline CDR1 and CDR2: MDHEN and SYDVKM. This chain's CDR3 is CASSKEGYEQYF. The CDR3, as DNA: TGTGCCAGCAGCAAAGAAGGATACGAGCAGTACTTC.

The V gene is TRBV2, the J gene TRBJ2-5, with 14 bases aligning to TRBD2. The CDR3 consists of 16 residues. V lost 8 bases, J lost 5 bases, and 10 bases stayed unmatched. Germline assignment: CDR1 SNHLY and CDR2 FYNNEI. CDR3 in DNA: TGTGCCAGCGGACTAGCGGGGGGAGTGGCTCTGGAGACCCAGTACTTC. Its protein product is CASGLAGGVALETQYF.

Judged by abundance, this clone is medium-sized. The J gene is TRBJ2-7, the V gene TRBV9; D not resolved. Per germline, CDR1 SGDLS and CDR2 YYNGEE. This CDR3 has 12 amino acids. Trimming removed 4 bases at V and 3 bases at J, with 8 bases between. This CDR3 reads CASSSNLYEQYF. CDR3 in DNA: TGTGCCAGCAGCTCTAATCTCTACGAGCAGTACTTC. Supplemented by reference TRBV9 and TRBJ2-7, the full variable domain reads DSGVTQTPKHLITATGQRVTLRCSPRSGDLSVYWYQQSLDQGLQFLIQYYNGEERAKGNILERFSAQQFPDLHSELNLSSLELGDSALYFCASSSNLYEQYFGPGTRLTVT.

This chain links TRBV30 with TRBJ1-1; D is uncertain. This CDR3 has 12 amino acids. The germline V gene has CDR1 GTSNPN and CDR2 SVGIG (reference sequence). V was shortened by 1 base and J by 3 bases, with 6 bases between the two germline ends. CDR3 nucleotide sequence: TGTGCCTGGAGTGATGGGTACACTGAAGCTTTCTTT. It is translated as CAWSDGYTEAFF. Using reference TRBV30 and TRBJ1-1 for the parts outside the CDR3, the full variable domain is SQTIHQWPATLVQPVGSPLSLECTVEGTSNPNLYWYRQAAGRGLQLLFYSVGIGQISSEVPQNLSASRPQDRQFILSSKKLLLSDSGFYLCAWSDGYTEAFFGQGTRLTVV.

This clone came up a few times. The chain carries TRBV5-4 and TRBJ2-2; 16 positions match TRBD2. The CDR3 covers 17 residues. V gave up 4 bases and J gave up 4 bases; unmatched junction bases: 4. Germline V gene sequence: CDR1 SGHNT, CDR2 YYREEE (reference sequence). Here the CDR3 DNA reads TGTGCCAGCAGCCCCGGGACTAGCGGGGGGGTCACCGGGGAGCTGTTTTTT. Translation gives CASSPGTSGGVTGELFF.

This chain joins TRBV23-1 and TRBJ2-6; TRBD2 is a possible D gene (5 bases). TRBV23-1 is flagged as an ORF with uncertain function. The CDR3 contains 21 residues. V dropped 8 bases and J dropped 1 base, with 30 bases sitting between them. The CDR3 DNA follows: TGCGCCAGCCCATACAGTCAATGGTGGGAGAATGGGGTATCTGGGGCCAACGTCCTGACTTTC. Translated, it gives CASPYSQWWENGVSGANVLTF.

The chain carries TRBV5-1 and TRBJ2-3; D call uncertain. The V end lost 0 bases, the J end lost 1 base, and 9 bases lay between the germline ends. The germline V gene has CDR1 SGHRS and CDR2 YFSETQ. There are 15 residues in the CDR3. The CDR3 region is CASSLGSSGTDTQYF. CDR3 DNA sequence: TGCGCCAGCAGCTTGGGGAGCTCTGGCACAGATACGCAGTATTTT.

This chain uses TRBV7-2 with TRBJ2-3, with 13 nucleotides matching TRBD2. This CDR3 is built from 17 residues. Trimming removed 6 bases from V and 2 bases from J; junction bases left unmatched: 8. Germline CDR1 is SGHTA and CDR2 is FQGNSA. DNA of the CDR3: TGTGCCAGCAGTCAAGGACTAGCGGGGGCCAACACAGATACGCAGTATTTT. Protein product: CASSQGLAGANTDTQYF. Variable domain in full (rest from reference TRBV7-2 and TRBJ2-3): GAGVSQSPSNKVTEKGKDVELRCDPISGHTALYWYRQSLGQGLEFLIYFQGNSAPDKSGLPSDRFSAERTGGSVSTLTIQRTQQEDSAVYLCASSQGLAGANTDTQYFGPGTRLTVL.

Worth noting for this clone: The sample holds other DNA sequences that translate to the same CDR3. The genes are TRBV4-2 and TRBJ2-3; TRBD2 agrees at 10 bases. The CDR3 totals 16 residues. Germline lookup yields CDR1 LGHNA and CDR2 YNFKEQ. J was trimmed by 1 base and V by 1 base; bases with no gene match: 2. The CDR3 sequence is CASSQGTSGRTDTQYF. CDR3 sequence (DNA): TGTGCCAGCAGCCAAGGGACTAGCGGACGCACAGATACGCAGTATTTT.

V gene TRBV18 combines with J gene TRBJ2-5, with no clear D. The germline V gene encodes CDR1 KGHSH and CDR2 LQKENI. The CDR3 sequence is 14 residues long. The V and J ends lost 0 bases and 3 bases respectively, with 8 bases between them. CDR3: CASSPPGPKETQYF. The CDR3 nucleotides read TGTGCCAGCTCACCACCCGGGCCCAAAGAGACCCAGTACTTC.

The CDR3 nucleotides read TGTGCCAGCAGCCCCCACGACAGCTCTGGAAACACCATATATTTT. This gives the protein CASSPHDSSGNTIYF. The genes are TRBV28 and TRBJ1-3, with D perhaps TRBD1 (5 bases). Trimming left V 6 bases short and J 0 bases short, with 12 bases between. This CDR3 contains 15 residues. The germline gives CDR1 MDHEN, CDR2 SYDVKM.

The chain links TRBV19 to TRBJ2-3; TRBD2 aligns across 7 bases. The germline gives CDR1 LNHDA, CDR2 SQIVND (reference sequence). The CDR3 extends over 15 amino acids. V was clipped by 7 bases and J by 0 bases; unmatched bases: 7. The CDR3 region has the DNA TGTGCCAGTAACGGGGGGACCTATAGCACAGATACGCAGTATTTT. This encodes CASNGGTYSTDTQYF.

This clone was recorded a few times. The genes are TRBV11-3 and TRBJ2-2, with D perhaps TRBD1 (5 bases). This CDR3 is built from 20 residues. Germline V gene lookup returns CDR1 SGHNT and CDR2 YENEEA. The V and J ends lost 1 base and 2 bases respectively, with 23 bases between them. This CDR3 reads CASSLVFWNLDDRNTGELFF. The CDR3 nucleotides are TGTGCCAGCAGCTTAGTTTTCTGGAACTTGGACGACAGAAACACCGGGGAGCTGTTTTTT.

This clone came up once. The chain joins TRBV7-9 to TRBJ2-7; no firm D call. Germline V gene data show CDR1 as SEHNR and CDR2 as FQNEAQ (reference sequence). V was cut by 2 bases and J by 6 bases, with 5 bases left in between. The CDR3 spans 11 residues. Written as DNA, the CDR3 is TGTGCCAGCAGCTTATTCCTCGAGCAGTACTTC. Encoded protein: CASSLFLEQYF.

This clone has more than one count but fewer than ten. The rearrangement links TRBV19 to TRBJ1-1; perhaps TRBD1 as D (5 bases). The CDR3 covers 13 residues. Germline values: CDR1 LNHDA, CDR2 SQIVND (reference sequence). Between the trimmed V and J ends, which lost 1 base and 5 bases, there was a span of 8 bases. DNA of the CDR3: TGTGCCAGTAGTATAGTTGAGGGGACTGAAGCTTTCTTT. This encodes CASSIVEGTEAFF. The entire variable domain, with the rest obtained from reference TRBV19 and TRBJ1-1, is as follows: DGGITQSPKYLFRKEGQNVTLSCEQNLNHDAMYWYRQDPGQGLRLIYYSQIVNDFQKGDIAEGYSVSREKKESFPLTVTSAQKNPTAFYLCASSIVEGTEAFFGQGTRLTVV.

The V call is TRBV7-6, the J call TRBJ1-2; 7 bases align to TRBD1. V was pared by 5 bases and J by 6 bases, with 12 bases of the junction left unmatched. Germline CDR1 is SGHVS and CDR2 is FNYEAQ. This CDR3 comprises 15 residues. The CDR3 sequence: CASSTDLQGTHGYTF. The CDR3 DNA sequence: TGTGCCAGCAGCACCGACTTACAGGGGACTCATGGCTACACCTTC.

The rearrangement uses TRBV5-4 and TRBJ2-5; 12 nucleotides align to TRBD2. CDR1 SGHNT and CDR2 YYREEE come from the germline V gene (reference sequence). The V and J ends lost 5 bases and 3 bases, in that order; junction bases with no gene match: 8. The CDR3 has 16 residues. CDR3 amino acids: CASSLELAGGEETQYF. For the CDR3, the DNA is TGTGCCAGCAGTCTGGAGCTAGCGGGGGGGGAAGAGACCCAGTACTTC.

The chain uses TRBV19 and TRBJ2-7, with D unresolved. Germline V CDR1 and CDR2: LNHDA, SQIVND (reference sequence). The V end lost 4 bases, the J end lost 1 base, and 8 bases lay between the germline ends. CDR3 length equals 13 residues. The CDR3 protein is CASSTVLSYEQYF. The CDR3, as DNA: TGTGCCAGTAGTACGGTATTATCCTACGAGCAGTACTTC.

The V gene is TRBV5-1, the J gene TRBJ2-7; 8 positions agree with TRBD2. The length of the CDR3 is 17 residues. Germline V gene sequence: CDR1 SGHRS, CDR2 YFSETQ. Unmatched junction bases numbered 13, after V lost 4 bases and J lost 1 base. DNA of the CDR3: TGCGCCAGCAGCCACGGAGCGGGAGTCAAAGGGTCCTACGAGCAGTACTTC. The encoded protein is CASSHGAGVKGSYEQYF.

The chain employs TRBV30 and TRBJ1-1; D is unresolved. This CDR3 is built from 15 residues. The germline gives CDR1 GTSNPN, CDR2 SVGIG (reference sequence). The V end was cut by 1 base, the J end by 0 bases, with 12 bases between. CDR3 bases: TGTGCCTGGAGTGGCCAATACGGCCTGAACACTGAAGCTTTCTTT. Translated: CAWSGQYGLNTEAFF.

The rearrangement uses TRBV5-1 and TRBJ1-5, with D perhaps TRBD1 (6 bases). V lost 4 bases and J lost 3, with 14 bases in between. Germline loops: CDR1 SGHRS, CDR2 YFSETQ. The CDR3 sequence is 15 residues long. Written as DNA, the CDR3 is TGCGCCAGCAGCCTGACCGGGACAACCAATCAGCCCCAGCATTTT. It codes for CASSLTGTTNQPQHF.

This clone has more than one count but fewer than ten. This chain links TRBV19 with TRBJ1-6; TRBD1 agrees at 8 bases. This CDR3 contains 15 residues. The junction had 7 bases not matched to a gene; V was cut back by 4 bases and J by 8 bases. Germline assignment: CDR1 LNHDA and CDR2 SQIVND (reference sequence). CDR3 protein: CASSTRTGPDSPLHF. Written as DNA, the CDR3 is TGTGCCAGTAGTACCCGGACAGGGCCTGATTCACCCCTCCACTTT.